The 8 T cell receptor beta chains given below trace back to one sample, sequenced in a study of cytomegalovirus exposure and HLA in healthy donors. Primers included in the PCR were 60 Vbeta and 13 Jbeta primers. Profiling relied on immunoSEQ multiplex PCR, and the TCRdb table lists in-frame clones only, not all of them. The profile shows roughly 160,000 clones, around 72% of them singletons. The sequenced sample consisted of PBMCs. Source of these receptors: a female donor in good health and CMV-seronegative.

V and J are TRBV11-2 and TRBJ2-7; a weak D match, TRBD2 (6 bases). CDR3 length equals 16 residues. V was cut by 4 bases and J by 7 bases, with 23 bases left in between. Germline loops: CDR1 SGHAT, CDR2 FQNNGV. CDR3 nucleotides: TGTGCCAGCAGCTCTATGGAGGGGAAGTTTGGGGGGGAGCAGTACTTC. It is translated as CASSSMEGKFGGEQYF.

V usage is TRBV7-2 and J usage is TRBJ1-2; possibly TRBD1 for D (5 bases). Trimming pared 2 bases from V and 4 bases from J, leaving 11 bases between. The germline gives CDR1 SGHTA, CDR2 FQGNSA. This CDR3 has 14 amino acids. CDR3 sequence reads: CASSLPGHPYGYTF. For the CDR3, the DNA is TGTGCCAGCAGCTTACCAGGGCACCCCTATGGCTACACCTTC.

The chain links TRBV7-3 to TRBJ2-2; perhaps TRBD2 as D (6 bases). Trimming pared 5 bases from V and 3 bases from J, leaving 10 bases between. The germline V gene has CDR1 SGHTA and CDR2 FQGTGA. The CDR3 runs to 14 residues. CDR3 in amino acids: CASSPEGYTGELFF. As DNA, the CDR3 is TGTGCCAGCAGCCCGGAGGGTTACACCGGGGAGCTGTTTTTT.

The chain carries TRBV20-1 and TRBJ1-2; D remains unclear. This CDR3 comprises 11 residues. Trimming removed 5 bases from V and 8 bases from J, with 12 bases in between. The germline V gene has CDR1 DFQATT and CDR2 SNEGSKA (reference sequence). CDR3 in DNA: TGCAGTGCTCCGGGGTTGGAAGGCTACACCTTC. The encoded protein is CSAPGLEGYTF.

CDR3 DNA: TGTGCCAGCAGCCAAGAGTGGGACAGCGTCTACGAGCAGTACTTC. Its translation is CASSQEWDSVYEQYF. V is TRBV14 and J is TRBJ2-7; the match to TRBD1 covers 7 bases. CDR1 SGHDN and CDR2 FVKESK come from the germline V gene. There are 15 residues in the CDR3. With V trimmed by 0 bases and J by 3 bases, 5 bases remained unmatched.

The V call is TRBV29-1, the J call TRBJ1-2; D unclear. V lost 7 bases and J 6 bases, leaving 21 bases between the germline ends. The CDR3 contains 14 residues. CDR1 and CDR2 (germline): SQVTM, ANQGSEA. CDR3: CSGTLLVGSHGYTF. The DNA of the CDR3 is TGCAGCGGTACGTTACTAGTAGGAAGCCATGGCTACACCTTC.

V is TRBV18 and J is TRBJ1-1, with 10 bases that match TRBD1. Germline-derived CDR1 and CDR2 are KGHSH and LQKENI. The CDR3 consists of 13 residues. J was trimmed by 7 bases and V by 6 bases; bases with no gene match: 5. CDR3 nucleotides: TGTGCCAGCTCTCGGGACAGGGGAGGTGAAGCTTTCTTT. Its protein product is CASSRDRGGEAFF.

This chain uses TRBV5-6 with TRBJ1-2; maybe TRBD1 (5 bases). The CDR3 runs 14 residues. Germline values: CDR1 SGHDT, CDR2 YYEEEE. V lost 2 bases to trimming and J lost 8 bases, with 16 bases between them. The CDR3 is CASSFQVQRGGYTF. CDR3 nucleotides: TGTGCCAGCAGCTTCCAGGTCCAAAGGGGCGGCTACACCTTC.